The text below deals with one T cell receptor beta chain. Its antigen is still unknown. The ends were cut back, 0 bases at V and 4 bases at J, with 13 bases in the middle. Germline V lookup: CDR1 SGHNT, CDR2 YYREEE (reference sequence). There are 15 residues in the CDR3. This specimen belongs to a study of cytomegalovirus exposure and HLA in healthy donors. Study-level information: Drawn from HLA-typed donors, around 85 million unique TCRs were held in an early data release. Notes on the study in general: Later work found most CMV-associated TCR beta chains apparently HLA-restricted. Serostatus for CMV was the only available immune exposure information.

Use of 60 Vbeta and 13 Jbeta primers characterized the PCR. Sequencing was performed with immunoSEQ multiplex PCR; in TCRdb, only in-frame clones are kept and a portion is missing. Of 120,000 or so clones in the sample, about two thirds are singletons; the top ten hold 3% to 4%. This clonotype was obtained from a man aged 30 to 39 in good health and CMV-seronegative. The gene calls are TRBV5-4 and TRBJ1-2, with no clear D. The specimen sequenced was PBMCs. DNA of the CDR3: TGTGCCAGCAGCTTGGAACCAGGTACCATCTATGGCTACACCTTC. It encodes CASSLEPGTIYGYTF.